One sample yielded the 20 T cell receptor beta chains listed below, sequenced in a study of blood T cell repertoires in COVID-19. The protocol was immunoSEQ multiplex PCR, while the TCRdb copy is restricted to in-frame clones and leaves out a portion. The sample carries about 75,000 clones, about 88% recorded once. The sample taken for sequencing was peripheral blood. The receptors originated from a human donor in a cohort sampled during active COVID-19.

The rearrangement uses TRBV5-1 and TRBJ2-7, with D maybe TRBD1 (6 bases). CDR3 length: 15 amino acids. The germline CDR1 and CDR2 sequences are SGHRS and YFSETQ. The germline V and J ends were trimmed by 0 bases and 2 bases, with 12 bases remaining between them. The CDR3 loop is CASSLEPTGPYEQYF. The CDR3 DNA is TGCGCCAGCAGCTTGGAACCCACAGGGCCCTACGAGCAGTACTTC.

The chain recombines TRBV5-1 with TRBJ1-2; possibly TRBD1 for D (6 bases). Trimming left V 4 bases short and J 5 bases short, with 18 bases between. This CDR3 contains 15 residues. Germline V gene sequence: CDR1 SGHRS, CDR2 YFSETQ. CDR3 bases: TGCGCCAGCAGCCCAAGACAGGACCCTAGGTATGGCTACACCTTC. It is translated as CASSPRQDPRYGYTF.

The gene calls are TRBV6-2 or TRBV6-3 and TRBJ1-2; 8 positions match TRBD1. The CDR3 consists of 15 residues. Germline V gene lookup returns CDR1 MNHEY and CDR2 SVGEGT. With V trimmed by 5 bases and J by 3 bases, 8 bases remained unmatched. This CDR3 is CASSGGQGEYYGYTF. CDR3 DNA sequence: TGTGCCAGCAGTGGCGGACAGGGAGAATACTATGGCTACACCTTC.

J is TRBJ2-3 and V is TRBV3-1 (or the pseudogene TRBV3-2), with D possibly being TRBD2 (5 bases). The CDR3 consists of 14 residues. The V end was cut by 0 bases, the J end by 6 bases, with 10 bases between. CDR1 and CDR2 (germline): LGHDT, YNNKEL (reference sequence). The CDR3: CASSQDVTGDTQYF. The CDR3 DNA follows: TGTGCCAGCAGCCAAGATGTAACGGGGGATACGCAGTATTTT.

This clone appeared once. The chain is built from TRBV11-2 and TRBJ2-3; TRBD2 aligns across 8 bases. CDR3 size: 17 residues. V shed 1 base and J 0 bases; nucleotides not matched to a gene: 6. CDR1 and CDR2 from the germline V gene are SGHAT and FQNNGV. The CDR3 DNA follows: TGTGCCAGCAGCTTAGTTGCGGCTAGCGGGAGCACAGATACGCAGTATTTT. Protein sequence: CASSLVAASGSTDTQYF.

J is TRBJ2-7 and V is TRBV19, with D possibly being TRBD1 (6 bases). There are 14 residues in the CDR3. Trimming left V 4 bases short and J 4 bases short, with 14 bases between. Looked up from germline, CDR1 is LNHDA and CDR2 is SQIVND (reference sequence). The CDR3 coding sequence is TGTGCCAGTAGTAAAGGGACAAGTGGATACGAGCAGTACTTC. Its protein is CASSKGTSGYEQYF.

J is TRBJ1-2 and V is TRBV19; D remains ambiguous. The V gene's germline CDR1 is LNHDA and CDR2 SQIVND (reference sequence). The CDR3 consists of 14 residues. Trimming stripped 3 bases from V and 4 bases from J, with 12 bases between. The CDR3 loop reads CASSISEVRYGYTF. The CDR3 DNA reads TGTGCCAGTAGTATCTCGGAGGTCCGCTATGGCTACACCTTC. Based on the CDR3 plus reference TRBV19 and TRBJ1-2, the full variable domain is DGGITQSPKYLFRKEGQNVTLSCEQNLNHDAMYWYRQDPGQGLRLIYYSQIVNDFQKGDIAEGYSVSREKKESFPLTVTSAQKNPTAFYLCASSISEVRYGYTFGSGTRLTVV.

This chain joins TRBV6-5 and TRBJ2-1; 11 bases match TRBD2. Germline-derived CDR1 and CDR2 are MNHEY and SVGAGI. With 7 bases clipped from V and 4 bases from J, the junction kept 6 bases outside the gene matches. The CDR3 length is 15 residues. This CDR3 reads CASKLTSGGYNEQFF. DNA of the CDR3: TGTGCCAGCAAACTAACTAGCGGGGGATACAATGAGCAGTTCTTC.

The genes are TRBV5-1 and TRBJ1-1; D not resolved. The CDR3 is 13 amino acids. Trimming pared 0 bases from V and 10 bases from J, leaving 13 bases between. Looked up from germline, CDR1 is SGHRS and CDR2 is YFSETQ. CDR3 sequence: CASSLAGISRAFF. The DNA of the CDR3 is TGCGCCAGCAGCTTGGCCGGTATATCGCGAGCTTTCTTT.

This chain links TRBV14 with TRBJ2-7; tentative D call: TRBD1 (5 bases). In germline, CDR1 is SGHDN, CDR2 FVKESK. The CDR3 consists of 14 residues. With 1 base removed from V and 7 bases from J, the gap between germline ends came to 14 bases. Here the CDR3 DNA reads TGTGCCAGCAGCCAAGGACGGGCAGGGTCGGAGCAGTACTTC. Translated: CASSQGRAGSEQYF. The variable domain in full, completed from reference TRBV14 and TRBJ2-7, reads EAGVTQFPSHSVIEKGQTVTLRCDPISGHDNLYWYRRVMGKEIKFLLHFVKESKQDESGMPNNRFLAERTGGTYSTLKVQPAELEDSGVYFCASSQGRAGSEQYFGPGTRLTVT.

This chain links TRBV14 with TRBJ2-7; 8 nucleotides agree with TRBD1. Germline CDR1 SGHDN, CDR2 FVKESK. With V trimmed by 4 bases and J by 3 bases, 5 bases remained unmatched. This CDR3 region has 14 residues. In nucleotides, the CDR3 is TGTGCCAGCAGCCCCGGGACAGGAGACTACGAGCAGTACTTC. It codes for CASSPGTGDYEQYF. Combining the CDR3 with reference TRBV14 and TRBJ2-7 gives the whole variable domain EAGVTQFPSHSVIEKGQTVTLRCDPISGHDNLYWYRRVMGKEIKFLLHFVKESKQDESGMPNNRFLAERTGGTYSTLKVQPAELEDSGVYFCASSPGTGDYEQYFGPGTRLTVT.

This rearrangement joins TRBV28 to TRBJ2-3, with TRBD2 matching over 11 bases. This CDR3 is 17 amino acids long. Germline CDR1 MDHEN, CDR2 SYDVKM. J was trimmed by 2 bases and V by 5 bases; bases with no gene match: 9. The CDR3 is CASSLSGLAENTDTQYF. CDR3 in DNA: TGTGCCAGCAGTCTTTCGGGACTAGCGGAGAACACAGATACGCAGTATTTT.

The genes are TRBV9 and TRBJ2-3; D is possibly TRBD1 (6 bases). The CDR3 is made up of 14 amino acids. Trimming took 3 bases from V and 0 from J, leaving 8 bases between them. Per the germline V gene, CDR1 is SGDLS and CDR2 is YYNGEE. The CDR3 DNA follows: TGTGCCAGCAGCGCTACAGGGAGCACAGATACGCAGTATTTT. Amino acids: CASSATGSTDTQYF.

V usage is TRBV5-1 and J usage is TRBJ2-6; 7 bases align to TRBD1. CDR1 is SGHRS and CDR2 is YFSETQ in the germline V gene. The length of the CDR3 is 18 residues. With 4 bases clipped from V and 2 bases from J, the junction kept 12 bases outside the gene matches. DNA for the CDR3: TGCGCCAGCAGCCTGTATTTGACAGGGAAACCTGGGGCCAACGTCCTGACTTTC. This gives the protein CASSLYLTGKPGANVLTF.

This clone appeared once. This chain joins TRBV5-1 and TRBJ1-4, with no clear D. V was clipped by 4 bases and J by 7 bases, with 5 bases between them. The CDR3 has 11 residues. CDR1 is SGHRS and CDR2 is YFSETQ in the germline V gene. CDR3 nucleotide sequence: TGCGCCAGCAGCCCGGGTGAAAAACTGTTTTTT. It is translated as CASSPGEKLFF.

The rearrangement links TRBV4-1 to TRBJ1-1; 9 bases match TRBD1. The CDR3 sequence is 15 residues long. Per the germline V gene, CDR1 is MGHRA and CDR2 is YSYEKL. J was trimmed by 3 bases and V by 4 bases; bases with no gene match: 6. DNA of the CDR3: TGCGCCAGCAGCCGCCAGACAGGGGGGTACACTGAAGCTTTCTTT. Translated, it gives CASSRQTGGYTEAFF.

The chain links TRBV25-1 to TRBJ1-4; TRBD1 might be the D (5 bases). Trimming took 1 base from V and 7 from J, leaving 13 bases between them. CDR1 and CDR2 from the germline V gene are MGHDK and SYGVNS. The CDR3 is made up of 15 amino acids. The CDR3 nucleotides are TGTGCCAGCAGTGAATTTTCAGGGTCCGGTGAAAAACTGTTTTTT. Its translation: CASSEFSGSGEKLFF.

The chain is built from TRBV19 and TRBJ2-3, with 9 nucleotides matching TRBD2. V shed 8 bases, J shed 0 bases, and the junction held 9 bases outside the gene matches. CDR1 and CDR2 from the germline V gene are LNHDA and SQIVND (reference sequence). The CDR3 extends over 16 amino acids. The CDR3 nucleotides are TGTGCCAGTGCTAGGCGGGAGGGCCTGAGCACAGATACGCAGTATTTT. Translating gives CASARREGLSTDTQYF.

This clone was detected once. The chain has TRBV6-5 and TRBJ2-7; 7 bases are a match to TRBD1. The germline V gene encodes CDR1 MNHEY and CDR2 SVGAGI. After removal of 2 bases from V and 5 bases from J, the junction contained 6 bases not matched to a gene. The CDR3 sequence is 14 residues long. DNA of the CDR3: TGTGCCAGCAGTTACGTCGCAGGGGGTCACGAGCAGTACTTC. This translates into CASSYVAGGHEQYF.

V usage is TRBV5-1 and J usage is TRBJ1-6; 9 positions agree with TRBD1. The CDR3 covers 17 residues. Germline CDR1 and CDR2: SGHRS and YFSETQ. V shed 3 bases, J shed 3 bases, and the junction held 7 bases outside the gene matches. As DNA, the CDR3 is TGCGCCAGCAGCTCCGGGACAGGGACGTACTATAATTCACCCCTCCACTTT. Translated: CASSSGTGTYYNSPLHF.